These 30 T cell receptor beta chains share one sample of origin, sequenced in a study of molecular identifiers for immune sequencing clone quantification. TCRdb analysed the PCR reads with MiXCR anew, one entry per CDR3 protein. The sample includes a few hundred thousand distinct CDR3 sequences, 24% of them seen just once. The sample taken for sequencing was naive CD8+ T cells from blood, with Jurkat cell RNA spiked in. The subset is: FACS-sorted CD8+CD4-CCR7+CD45RA+ naive T cells. The receptors shown here come from a human donor in good health. Some libraries in this study had Jurkat cell RNA spiked in.

This clonotype was found a few times. The chain links TRBV13 to TRBJ2-3, with 14 bases that match TRBD2. The CDR3 loop spans 18 amino acids. Germline V gene sequence: CDR1 PRHDT, CDR2 FYEKMQ (reference sequence). The V segment lost 5 bases and the J segment 2 bases; nucleotides outside the gene matches: 9. CDR3 nucleotides: TGTGCCAGCAGCCCGGGACTAGCGGGAGCGACTCCCACAGATACGCAGTATTTT. Its protein is CASSPGLAGATPTDTQYF.

The V and J genes are TRBV24-1 and TRBJ1-1; D may be TRBD1 (5 bases). V was trimmed by 7 bases and J by 8 bases, leaving 19 bases between them. Germline V gene sequence: CDR1 KGHDR, CDR2 SFDVKD. The CDR3 extends over 14 amino acids. CDR3 coding DNA: TGTGCCACCAGGGAGCCCCTGGCGGGGCAGGAAGCTTTCTTT. This codes for CATREPLAGQEAFF.

The chain employs TRBV7-9 and TRBJ2-1; 16 bases fit TRBD2. V lost 0 bases and J lost 6; bases outside the gene matches: 11. This CDR3 comprises 20 residues. The germline V gene has CDR1 SEHNR and CDR2 FQNEAQ (reference sequence). The CDR3 bases are TGTGCCAGCAGCTTAGCTGGGACTAGCGGGAGGGCCGTGCGTGGCAATGAGCAGTTCTTC. It specifies CASSLAGTSGRAVRGNEQFF.

The V call is TRBV4-3, the J call TRBJ2-1; the match to TRBD2 covers 8 bases. Trimming removed 0 bases from V and 5 bases from J; junction bases left unmatched: 9. The germline CDR1 and CDR2 sequences are LGHNA and YSLEER. This CDR3 is built from 17 residues. DNA of the CDR3: TGCGCCAGCAGCCAAGAGTTAGCGGGGATACTCCACAATGAGCAGTTCTTC. Its protein is CASSQELAGILHNEQFF.

A note on this clonotype: A much larger clone differs by one base, so this may be a read error. This chain links TRBV28 with TRBJ1-3; 8 bases agree with TRBD1. Germline CDR1 is MDHEN and CDR2 is SYDVKM. This CDR3 region has 15 residues. V shed 5 bases, J shed 3 bases, and the junction held 6 bases outside the gene matches. DNA for the CDR3: TGTGCCAGCAGTCTCAGGGGGCGCCTTGGAAACACCATATATTTT. Protein sequence: CASSLRGRLGNTIYF.

Concerning this clonotype: Just one base apart from a much larger clone, this may be a read error. Likely a read error: the CDR3 ends without its conserved phenylalanine or tryptophan. J is TRBJ2-2 and V is TRBV29-1, with TRBD1 matching 8 bases. There are 16 residues in the CDR3. Germline lookup yields CDR1 SQVTM and CDR2 ANQGSEA. Trimming took 0 bases from V and 1 from J; bases not matched to a gene: 4. CDR3 amino acids: CSVEDRTGMNTGELFL. The CDR3 coding sequence is TGCAGCGTTGAAGATCGGACAGGGATGAACACCGGGGAGCTGTTTCTT.

This clonotype was counted at least ten times. This chain links TRBV5-1 with TRBJ1-1; TRBD1 is a possible D gene (6 bases). The ends were cut back, 4 bases at V and 1 base at J, with 11 bases in the middle. The CDR3 covers 14 residues. Per germline, CDR1 SGHRS and CDR2 YFSETQ. As DNA, the CDR3 is TGCGCCAGCAGCCGTGAACAGGGGAACACTGAAGCTTTCTTT. The encoded protein is CASSREQGNTEAFF.

With regard to this clonotype: This may be a read error, as it is one base from a much larger clone. The genes are TRBV4-3 and TRBJ2-1, with D possibly TRBD2 on 5 matching bases. This CDR3 is 17 amino acids long. Looked up from germline, CDR1 is LGHNA and CDR2 is YSLEER. CDR3 in DNA: TGCGCCGGCAGCCAAGATTTCCCCAGCGGTCTCTACAATGAGCAGTTCTTC. Its translation: CAGSQDFPSGLYNEQFF.

CDR3 DNA: TGCGCCAGCAGCTTGGAGAGATTGAACACTGAAGCTTTCTTT. Translation gives CASSLERLNTEAFF. The chain recombines TRBV5-1 with TRBJ1-1; the D is unclear. The CDR3 has 14 residues. Trimming cost V 0 bases and J 0 bases, with 6 bases left between them. The germline V gene encodes CDR1 SGHRS and CDR2 YFSETQ.

The chain has TRBV4-3 and TRBJ2-5; TRBD2 agrees at 7 bases. The CDR3 covers 15 residues. CDR1 LGHNA and CDR2 YSLEER come from the germline V gene. The V segment lost 0 bases and the J segment 5 bases; nucleotides outside the gene matches: 6. The CDR3 is CASSQDRGSIETQYF. Here the CDR3 DNA reads TGCGCCAGCAGCCAAGATCGCGGGAGTATTGAGACCCAGTACTTC.

Concerning this clonotype itself: This may stem from a read error, because a much larger clone lies one nucleotide away. This chain joins TRBV28 and TRBJ2-7; D unresolved. The CDR3 runs to 13 residues. Germline values: CDR1 MDHEN, CDR2 SYDVKM. CDR3 sequence: CASSPPEAYEQHF. The CDR3 region has the DNA TGTGCCAGCAGTCCACCGGAAGCCTACGAGCAGCACTTC.

The gene calls are TRBV7-6 and TRBJ2-5; TRBD1 matches at 7 bases. The CDR3 sequence is 14 residues long. CDR1 and CDR2 (germline): SGHVS, FNYEAQ. V gave up 4 bases and J gave up 4 bases; unmatched junction bases: 6. For the CDR3, the DNA is TGTGCCAGCAGCTCCGTTACAGGGGTAGAGACCCAGTACTTC. This codes for CASSSVTGVETQYF.

In this sample, this clonotype turned up a few times. The gene calls are TRBV5-6 and TRBJ2-3, with D unclear. This CDR3 is 15 amino acids long. Germline CDR1 reads SGHDT; CDR2 reads YYEEEE. V lost 3 bases and J 2 bases, leaving 13 bases between the germline ends. The CDR3 reads CASSWADGYTDTQYF. The CDR3 DNA sequence: TGTGCCAGCAGCTGGGCCGACGGTTACACAGATACGCAGTATTTT.

At least ten counts were recorded for this clonotype. This chain joins TRBV29-1 and TRBJ2-3, with D unresolved. CDR3 length: 12 amino acids. The V and J ends lost 1 base and 9 bases respectively, with 11 bases between them. Germline assignment: CDR1 SQVTM and CDR2 ANQGSEA. The CDR3 spells CSVEGQSGTQYF. The CDR3 DNA reads TGCAGCGTTGAAGGGCAGTCCGGGACGCAGTATTTT.

This clonotype was seen many times. For the CDR3, the DNA is TGTGCCAGCAGCGCGGACCTAGCCAAAAACATTCAGTACTTC. This codes for CASSADLAKNIQYF. The V gene is TRBV7-9, the J gene TRBJ2-4; D remains ambiguous. Germline V gene data show CDR1 as SEHNR and CDR2 as FQNEAQ (reference sequence). Trimming stripped 5 bases from V and 0 bases from J, with 8 bases between. The CDR3 extends over 14 amino acids.

This clonotype turned up a few times. The chain combines TRBV6-2 or TRBV6-3 with TRBJ1-4; D gene ambiguous. This CDR3 is 13 amino acids long. CDR1 is MNHEY, CDR2 SVGEGT, per germline. The V end lost 8 bases, the J end lost 3 bases, and 10 bases lay between the germline ends. The CDR3 here is CASPSSANEKLFF. The CDR3 DNA follows: TGTGCCAGCCCCAGTTCGGCTAATGAAAAACTGTTTTTT.

This clonotype was detected ten times or more. The J gene is TRBJ2-1, the V gene TRBV5-1, with 8 bases that match TRBD2. Germline CDR1 reads SGHRS; CDR2 reads YFSETQ. J was trimmed by 6 bases and V by 0 bases; bases with no gene match: 8. The CDR3 is made up of 16 amino acids. The CDR3 region is CASSLALAGSANEQFF. In DNA, the CDR3 is TGCGCCAGCAGCTTGGCCCTAGCGGGTTCCGCCAATGAGCAGTTCTTC.

This clonotype was found many times. This sequence joins TRBV7-9 and TRBJ2-2; D gene ambiguous. Germline V gives CDR1 SEHNR, CDR2 FQNEAQ (reference sequence). The CDR3 is 14 residues long. V was pared by 5 bases and J by 1 base, with 8 bases between. CDR3 loop: CASSAPLNTGELFF. The CDR3 bases are TGTGCCAGCAGCGCTCCCTTGAACACCGGGGAGCTGTTTTTT.

Many counts were recorded for this clonotype. The chain combines TRBV28 with TRBJ2-3, with D perhaps given as TRBD1 or TRBD2 (6 bases each). The germline CDR1 and CDR2 sequences are MDHEN and SYDVKM. V gave up 5 bases and J gave up 4 bases, with 19 bases separating them. This CDR3 spans 16 amino acids. The CDR3 loop is CASSPPGAGHADTQYF. The CDR3 DNA reads as TGTGCCAGCAGTCCCCCCGGCGCGGGACATGCAGATACGCAGTATTTT. Using reference TRBV28 and TRBJ2-3 for the parts outside the CDR3, the full variable domain is DVKVTQSSRYLVKRTGEKVFLECVQDMDHENMFWYRQDPGLGLRLIYFSYDVKMKEKGDIPEGYSVSREKKERFSLILESASTNQTSMYLCASSPPGAGHADTQYFGPGTRLTVL.

The chain has TRBV6-5 and TRBJ2-2, with 9 nucleotides matching TRBD2. With V trimmed by 0 bases and J by 4 bases, 6 bases remained unmatched. Per the germline V gene, CDR1 is MNHEY and CDR2 is SVGAGI. The CDR3 is 17 amino acids. DNA of the CDR3: TGTGCCAGCAGTTACTCAGGCGGGGGGGCGGCCACCGGGGAGCTGTTTTTT. Translating it yields CASSYSGGGAATGELFF.

The chain links TRBV7-2 to TRBJ2-7; D uncertain. The germline V gene encodes CDR1 SGHTA and CDR2 FQGNSA. V shed 1 base and J shed 4 bases, with 17 bases lying between them. The CDR3 contains 16 residues. The CDR3: CASSLEGGVVRYEQYF. The CDR3 nucleotides are TGTGCCAGCAGCTTAGAAGGTGGGGTAGTAAGGTACGAGCAGTACTTC.

The chain links TRBV5-1 to TRBJ2-3; TRBD1 matches at 11 bases. Germline CDR1 is SGHRS and CDR2 is YFSETQ. V trimming: 4 bases; J trimming: 4 bases; junction bases outside the gene matches: 2. This CDR3 spans 14 amino acids. CDR3 amino acids: CASSGGQGADTQYF. The CDR3 DNA is TGCGCCAGCAGCGGGGGACAGGGGGCAGATACGCAGTATTTT.

The chain has TRBV20-1 and TRBJ2-7, with 10 bases identical to TRBD2. This CDR3 spans 13 amino acids. Germline values: CDR1 DFQATT, CDR2 SNEGSKA (reference sequence). Trimming removed 6 bases from V and 5 bases from J; junction bases left unmatched: 7. CDR3 DNA: TGCAGTGCCTTTAGCGGGAGGAATAACGAGCAGTACTTC. This gives the protein CSAFSGRNNEQYF.

This clonotype was counted ten times or more. This chain links TRBV12-3 or TRBV12-4 with TRBJ1-5; TRBD1 matches 7 bases. V lost 6 bases to trimming and J lost 6 bases; unmatched junction nucleotides: 2. The CDR3 length is 12 residues. CDR3 DNA: TGTGCCAGCAGACAGGGGAGTCAGCCCCAGCATTTT. It codes for CASRQGSQPQHF.

The chain has TRBV3-1 and TRBJ2-1, with TRBD2 matching over 8 bases. Germline assignment: CDR1 LGHDT and CDR2 YNNKEL (reference sequence). The CDR3 is made up of 19 amino acids. Losses at the gene ends were 1 base for V and 2 bases for J; bases not matched to a gene: 13. CDR3 sequence reads: CASSQVRVERGPPYNEQFF. CDR3 sequence (DNA): TGTGCCAGCAGCCAAGTTCGGGTCGAGCGGGGGCCCCCCTACAATGAGCAGTTCTTC.

This clonotype has a count of ten or more. V usage is TRBV5-6 and J usage is TRBJ1-3; tentative D call: TRBD1 (6 bases). Trimming shortened V by 4 bases and J by 1 base, and 15 bases separated the two germline ends. The CDR3 sequence is 16 residues long. The germline V gene has CDR1 SGHDT and CDR2 YYEEEE. The CDR3 nucleotides are TGTGCCAGCAGCCAGGAACAGGGAGGGTCTGGAAACACCATATATTTT. Amino acid sequence: CASSQEQGGSGNTIYF.

This clonotype was recorded many times. The chain recombines TRBV30 with TRBJ1-1, with D possibly being TRBD1 (5 bases). CDR3 length: 13 amino acids. Germline V CDR1 and CDR2: GTSNPN, SVGIG (reference sequence). For the CDR3, the DNA is TGTGCTTATAGTCGGGGCCCGAACACTGAAGCTTTCTTT. This encodes CAYSRGPNTEAFF. The complete variable domain, with remaining parts taken from reference TRBV30 and TRBJ1-1, reads SQTIHQWPATLVQPVGSPLSLECTVEGTSNPNLYWYRQAAGRGLQLLFYSVGIGQISSEVPQNLSASRPQDRQFILSSKKLLLSDSGFYLCAYSRGPNTEAFFGQGTRLTVV.

This clonotype was seen a handful of times. The chain uses TRBV7-9 and TRBJ2-3, with D uncertain. The V end lost 5 bases, the J end lost 4 bases, and 19 bases lay between the germline ends. The CDR3 loop spans 16 amino acids. CDR1 and CDR2 (germline): SEHNR, FQNEAQ (reference sequence). CDR3 nucleotides: TGTGCCAGCAGCCCGCCCCAGACCATCCCCGCAGATACGCAGTATTTT. Translating gives CASSPPQTIPADTQYF.

This clonotype showed up many times. The chain carries TRBV7-7 and TRBJ2-3; D may match TRBD1 or TRBD2 (6 bases each). This CDR3 is 15 amino acids long. With 2 bases removed from V and 2 bases from J, the gap between germline ends came to 11 bases. Germline CDR1 SSHAT, CDR2 FNYEAQ (reference sequence). The CDR3 nucleotides read TGTGCCAGCAGCTTAACGGGGGCCAACACAGATACGCAGTATTTT. Translated: CASSLTGANTDTQYF.

About this clonotype itself: This may come from a read error, since a much larger clone is one base off. This sequence joins TRBV29-1 and TRBJ2-7; TRBD2 matches 8 bases. CDR3 length: 16 residues. V was pared by 4 bases and J by 1 base, with 12 bases of the junction left unmatched. Germline CDR1 and CDR2: SQVTM and ANQGSEA. The CDR3 is CSVGARGLVGSYEQYF. The CDR3 coding sequence is TGCAGCGTTGGAGCCCGGGGACTAGTGGGGTCCTACGAGCAGTACTTC.